This T cell receptor (beta chain) was profiled in a study of T cell responses to AZD1222 COVID-19 vaccine (dated by TCRdb to the early 2020s). For the study in its entirety: AZD1222 recipients given second doses at about 4 weeks or at about 12 weeks were pooled, since spike-specific TCR depth and breadth were not found to differ between the two schedules. A total of 233 trial participants underwent TCR sequencing, of whom approximately 200 had received two doses of AZD1222 and 26 had received two doses of the MenACWY control vaccine. Trial participants were enrolled into age subgroups of 18-55, 56-69 and 70-plus years, which contained about 150, 28 and 57 TCR-sequenced participants, respectively.

About this clone itself: The clone's antigen remains unknown. No base qualities exist here, and no much larger clone lies one base off it.

What the study reported, not specific to this receptor: Because no day 14 peak-response samples were available, repertoires were characterized only after the peak T cell response. After two AZD1222 doses, both the breadth and the depth of spike-specific TCRs were significantly higher than at day 0 and than in MenACWY recipients. Conclusions about previously exposed vaccinees are limited because only six or seven AZD1222 recipients were SARS-CoV-2 seropositive at baseline. Most participants were white British and females outnumbered males, and the authors suggested that clonal diversity may have been underestimated. In the small 56-69-year group, the increase in depth fell short of significance, most likely because of low power. Epitopes outside the regions mutated in the B.1.351 and B.1.1.7 variants were reportedly recognized by nearly half of the unique spike-specific TCRs. The whole spike protein was spanned by vaccine-associated CD4 TCRs, and dominant responses were seen in regions 160-218 and 743-854.

The CDR3 regions of human TCRbeta chains were analyzed by immunosequencing. As for how the authors treated the data: Repertoire TCRs were matched against a reference library of SARS-CoV-2-specific TCRs generated with the MIRA antigen-specificity platform. Breadth was defined as the fraction of unique TCRs that were SARS-CoV-2-associated, and depth was defined as the fraction of total T cells that were SARS-CoV-2-associated. Using the MIRA data, each spike-specific TCR was assigned both to the spike region to which the TCR was reactive and to a CD4 or CD8 class. Log10-transformed breadth and depth values were compared by one-way ANOVA with Sidak's multiple comparisons tests. TCRdb re-hosts the immuneACCESS table, in-frame sequences only. Its copies lack some clones; in the studies checked, an unresolved V gene accounts for under half of them, and the cause for the rest is not known. V, J and clone size reflect that table, while D and trimming were determined from the DNA. A total of around 89,000 clones appear in this sample, approximately 90% of them only once. Together, the top ten hold about a fifth of the sample.

CDR1 and CDR2, looked up from the germline V gene, are WSHSY and SAAADI. V is reduced by 8 bases and J by 6 bases, leaving a spacing of 7 bases between them. The CDR3 numbers 11 residues from cysteine through phenylalanine. Of all the DNA, just the CDR3 is kept, 33 bases in frame from base 1. The time point label corresponds to: baseline before first vaccination. The vaccinee samples were drawn from two UK trials, COV001 and COV002, one of which was a single-blind randomized controlled phase 2/3 trial testing AZD1222 (ChAdOx1 nCoV-19) in healthy adults. For TCRbeta chain sequencing, PBMC samples were collected from trial participants at day 0 and at day 28 after the second dose.

The rearrangement combines TRBV10-2 with TRBJ1-4, and the D gene may be TRBD1, 6 bases matching. This sample comprised peripheral blood, obtained on day 0 of AZD1222 vaccination. This clonotype was sampled from an adult in good health. The CDR3 region reads CASGGDEKLFF. The nucleotide sequence is given as TGCGCCAGCGGGGGCGATGAAAAACTGTTTTTT.